These 10 T cell receptor beta chains were all obtained from the same sample, sequenced in a study of T cell repertoires in cytomegalovirus infection. Their recognized antigens are unknown. MiXCR was run by TCRdb on the reads, yielding one entry per CDR3 protein. The data show roughly 120,000 distinct CDR3 sequences, approximately 30% seen once. The specimen comprised CD8+ T cells from cultured PBMCs, sampled from culture after CMV antigen stimulation. The source of these receptors is a human donor in good health (CMV status not recorded). Some clones in this sample may be carry-over from other donors' samples.

This chain uses TRBV20-1 with TRBJ2-7, with D perhaps being TRBD1 or TRBD2 (5 bases each). The V gene's germline CDR1 is DFQATT and CDR2 SNEGSKA (reference sequence). The CDR3 has 15 amino acids. Deletions cut 2 bases from V and 1 base from J, with 15 bases between. In DNA, the CDR3 is TGCAGTGCTAGATATTCGGGGACCGGATCCTACGAGCAGTACTTC. It is translated as CSARYSGTGSYEQYF.

The chain carries TRBV7-2 and TRBJ1-1; D gene ambiguous. Deletions cut 5 bases from V and 10 bases from J, with 20 bases between. The CDR3 is made up of 14 amino acids. Germline values: CDR1 SGHTA, CDR2 FQGNSA. CDR3 amino acids: CASSQGPSDPGAFF. The DNA for the CDR3 is TGTGCCAGCAGCCAAGGTCCCAGTGACCCGGGAGCTTTCTTT.

This clonotype was detected many times. The gene calls are TRBV7-2 and TRBJ2-2, with D unresolved. V was cut by 3 bases and J by 0 bases, with 5 bases left in between. The germline V gene has CDR1 SGHTA and CDR2 FQGNSA. The CDR3 consists of 14 residues. Here the CDR3 DNA reads TGTGCCAGCAGCTTTGGCCCGAACACCGGGGAGCTGTTTTTT. The encoded protein is CASSFGPNTGELFF.

This clonotype showed up many times. This chain links TRBV7-8 with TRBJ2-5; the D gene is possibly TRBD1 (6 bases). V was shortened by 0 bases and J by 1 base, with 9 bases between the two germline ends. In germline, CDR1 is SGHVS, CDR2 FQNEAQ. The CDR3 is made up of 15 amino acids. CDR3 DNA sequence: TGTGCCAGCAGCTTAGCTACAGGGACCCAAGAGACCCAGTACTTC. Its translation: CASSLATGTQETQYF.

The sample holds one count of this clonotype. The chain couples TRBV7-3 to TRBJ1-1; possible D gene TRBD1, 6 bases. CDR3 length: 16 amino acids. Germline loops: CDR1 SGHTA, CDR2 FQGTGA. Trimming took off 2 bases at V and 3 bases at J, with 16 bases between the two ends. In DNA form, the CDR3 reads TGTGCCAGCAGCTTATTGGGGGGCTGGGGGGACACTGAAGCTTTCTTT. It yields the protein CASSLLGGWGDTEAFF.

This clonotype occurred a few times. The chain employs TRBV12-3 or TRBV12-4 and TRBJ2-3; 10 bases are a match to TRBD2. This CDR3 has 17 residues. Unmatched junction bases numbered 9, after V lost 6 bases and J lost 0 bases. In nucleotides, the CDR3 is TGTGCCAGCAGCCGCCTCGGACTAGCGGTTAGCACAGATACGCAGTATTTT. This gives the protein CASSRLGLAVSTDTQYF.

CDR3 sequence: CSAKITSGVLDEQFF. The CDR3 region has the DNA TGCAGTGCTAAAATTACTAGCGGGGTCCTGGATGAGCAGTTCTTC. The chain joins TRBV20-1 to TRBJ2-1; 10 bases fit TRBD2. The CDR3 is made up of 15 amino acids. The ends lost 4 bases at V and 8 bases at J; junction bases unmatched: 11. CDR1 and CDR2 (germline): DFQATT, SNEGSKA (reference sequence).

This clonotype has a handful of counts. This chain joins TRBV4-1 and TRBJ1-3; D is possibly TRBD1 (6 bases). The germline V gene encodes CDR1 MGHRA and CDR2 YSYEKL. The CDR3 consists of 16 residues. Between the trimmed V and J ends, which lost 3 bases and 0 bases, there was a span of 12 bases. The DNA for the CDR3 is TGCGCCAGCAGCCAGGGTACAGGGCACTCTGGAAACACCATATATTTT. This sequence encodes CASSQGTGHSGNTIYF.

This rearrangement joins TRBV6-8 to TRBJ2-5, with no clear D. Germline CDR1 reads MNHGY; CDR2 reads SAAAGT. The CDR3 covers 13 residues. V gave up 6 bases and J gave up 0 bases, with 8 bases separating them. CDR3 in DNA: TGTGCCAGCAGCTACGGCTACCAAGAGACCCAGTACTTC. It translates to CASSYGYQETQYF.

The chain is built from TRBV13 and TRBJ1-1; D not resolved. Germline lookup yields CDR1 PRHDT and CDR2 FYEKMQ (reference sequence). This CDR3 is 14 amino acids long. V was shortened by 5 bases and J by 5 bases, with 15 bases between the two germline ends. CDR3 in DNA: TGTGCCAGCAGCGCGTGGTCCTCGGGGACTGAAGCTTTCTTT. Translating it yields CASSAWSSGTEAFF.